Listed below are T cell receptor beta chains from one sample, sequenced in a study of T cell responses to AZD1222 COVID-19 vaccine. Sequenced by immunoSEQ multiplex PCR; TCRdb stores in-frame clones only, minus some. The sample holds more than 250,000 clones, approximately 93% seen once. The starting material was peripheral blood, obtained on day 0 of AZD1222 vaccination. These TCRs come from an adult in good health. CDR3s include the opening cysteine and the closing phenylalanine or tryptophan. D genes are given only for firm matches. Not every row has a clone size; where given, it reads once, few, many or a size class.

D | J | size | length | V | DNA | CDR3
NA | TRBJ1-4 | NA | 14 | TRBV15 | TGTGCCACCAGCAGTCCCGGGATATGGGAAAAACTGTTTTTT | CATSSPGIWEKLFF
NA | TRBJ1-2 | NA | 14 | TRBV4-1 | TGCGCCAGCAGCCAACCTCTGGGGAGTGGGGGCTACACCTTC | CASSQPLGSGGYTF
NA | TRBJ2-3 | NA | 15 | TRBV7-2 | TGTGCCAGCAGCCCCCACGGGGGGCTTCACGATACGCAGTATTTT | CASSPHGGLHDTQYF
NA | TRBJ2-5 | NA | 12 | TRBV6-2/TRBV6-3 | TGTGCCAGCAGTACCCGAGTCGAGACCCAGTACTTC | CASSTRVETQYF
TRBD2 | TRBJ2-2 | NA | 15 | TRBV15 | TGTGCCACCAGCAGAGTAGCGGGGGGTGCCGGGGAGCTGTTTTTT | CATSRVAGGAGELFF
NA | TRBJ2-7 | NA | 14 | TRBV7-6 | TGTGCCAGCAGCTTAGGGACTGGGAGCTACGAGCAGTACTTC | CASSLGTGSYEQYF
NA | TRBJ2-2 | NA | 16 | TRBV4-2 | TGTGCCAGCAGCCAATCGGGACGGTCGAACACCGGGGAGCTGTTTTTT | CASSQSGRSNTGELFF
NA | TRBJ2-7 | once | 15 | TRBV7-9 | TGTGCCAGCAGCCCACCAGGGGGGATTGCCTACGAGCAGTACTTC | CASSPPGGIAYEQYF
NA | TRBJ1-2 | NA | 12 | TRBV2 | TGTGCCAGCACGCGGGAGGAGGATGGCTACACCTTC | CASTREEDGYTF
TRBD1 | TRBJ1-1 | NA | 15 | TRBV7-2 | TGTGCCAGCAGCACCCAAGGAACAGGGGTCACTGAAGCTTTCTTT | CASSTQGTGVTEAFF
NA | TRBJ1-2 | NA | 14 | TRBV7-9 | TGTGCCAGCAGCTACAGCGAAGGGAACTATGGCTACACCTTC | CASSYSEGNYGYTF
NA | TRBJ2-7 | NA | 14 | TRBV28 | TGTGCCAGCGCCGAGGGGGTAGGGTCCTACGAGCAGTACTTC | CASAEGVGSYEQYF
TRBD1 | TRBJ2-7 | NA | 14 | TRBV2 | TGTGCCAGCAGTGGCCTAGGGGGCTGGTACGAGCAGTACTTC | CASSGLGGWYEQYF
NA | TRBJ2-7 | NA | 13 | TRBV28 | TGTGCCAGCAGCCCCCCCCCTCTTCCCGAGCAGTACTTC | CASSPPPLPEQYF
TRBD2 | TRBJ2-2 | NA | 16 | TRBV24-1 | TGTGCCACCAGTTCCTCAAGCGGGGCAAACACCGGGGAGCTGTTTTTT | CATSSSSGANTGELFF
NA | TRBJ2-3 | NA | 12 | TRBV7-9 | TGTGCCAGCAGTTCCGGACAGGATACGCAGTATTTT | CASSSGQDTQYF
NA | TRBJ2-2 | NA | 16 | TRBV18 | TGTGCCAGCTCCATAACAGGGACCTCAAACACCGGGGAGCTGTTTTTT | CASSITGTSNTGELFF